The sequence of this T cell receptor (beta chain) was determined in a study of OX40 agonist ivuxolimab in advanced cancers. Looking at the study overall: The costimulatory receptor OX40 (CD134) was targeted by ivuxolimab, a fully human IgG2 agonistic monoclonal antibody. Intravenous ivuxolimab was administered to patients every 2 weeks at six dose levels: 0.01, 0.1, 0.3, 1.5, 3 and 10 mg/kg. Of the approximately 54 patients in dose escalation, around 19 had hepatocellular carcinoma, about 15 had melanoma, 9 had renal cell carcinoma and 9 had head and neck cancer. In the dose-escalation cohort, 82.7% of patients were male, and the mean age was approximately 60 years, with a range of 23 to 79. Patients were allowed to have had prior anti-PD-1, anti-PD-L1 or anti-CTLA-4 therapy, and approximately 39% of the dose-escalation patients had been treated with checkpoint inhibitors. Partial responses occurred in three dose-escalation patients: two with cutaneous melanoma and one with hepatocellular carcinoma. Peripheral TCRbeta sequencing was intended to test whether TCR sequence diversity was altered and clonal T-cell expansion was caused by ivuxolimab. The paper describes the monotherapy dose-escalation part (N ≈ 51 patients) of the phase I trial of ivuxolimab.

V lost 3 bases and J lost 2 bases; the stretch between them is 8 bases long. The CDR3 spans 15 residues, from the cysteine through the phenylalanine. The DNA shown is the 45-base CDR3, in frame from base 1. From a lookup of the germline V gene, CDR1 and CDR2 are SGHVS and FNYEAQ. For sequencing of the TCRbeta CDR3 region, genomic DNA was extracted from the sorted cells. The immunoSEQ Assay was used for sequencing of TCRbeta CDR3 regions. Held by TCRdb, this immuneACCESS table contains in-frame sequences only and omits some clones. Under half of the omission traces to an unresolved V gene where checked; the cause of the rest is unknown. Counted in this sample were about 77,000 clones; 81% of them appeared once. Around 4.2% of the sample comes from the top ten. About this clone itself: Its antigen target is currently unknown. No base-level quality is on record; no much larger clone is a single base apart.

The full study reports these points: At doses of 0.1 to 3.0 mg/kg, clonal expansion of both CD4+ and CD8+ blood T cells was observed from baseline to week 6. Antigen specificity was not determined for the clonally expanded peripheral T cells. In the 0.1-3.0 mg/kg groups, partial responders were among the patients with the lowest normalized peripheral clonal expansion, particularly in CD8+ T cells. Low levels of normalized T-cell clonal expansion were also seen in some nonresponding patients. After ivuxolimab, CD8+ T cells had more expanded clones than CD4+ T cells on average.

The trial excluded patients who had a history of autoimmune disease or were on systemic immunosuppression. Peripheral blood for TCR sequencing was drawn from every dose cohort at baseline, at cycle 4 day 1 and at cycle 7 day 1. The samples were taken from a phase I, first-in-human, multicenter, open-label dose-escalation trial of ivuxolimab. Adults with locally advanced or metastatic head and neck squamous cell, hepatocellular, melanoma or renal cell carcinoma were enrolled in the trial. Before TCR sequencing, CD4+ T cells and CD8+ T cells from peripheral blood were sorted into separate populations.

This specimen consisted of CD4+ or CD8+ T cells sorted from blood, obtained in a trial of the OX40 agonist ivuxolimab. In this chain, TRBV7-6 is recombined with TRBJ2-6; a tentative D call is TRBD1 (5 bases match). This clonotype originated in an adult with an advanced solid tumor such as melanoma, head and neck, liver or kidney cancer. The CDR3 region has the sequence CASSFREAGANVLTF. The sequence in DNA is TGTGCCAGCAGCTTCAGGGAAGCTGGGGCCAACGTCCTGACTTTC.